These T cell receptor beta chains were read from a single sample in a study of blood T cell repertoires in COVID-19. Profiling relied on immunoSEQ multiplex PCR, and the TCRdb table lists in-frame clones only, not all of them. Among roughly 330,000 clones listed, 87% were seen once. Sequencing was done on a sample of peripheral blood. Receptors were obtained from a man aged 25-40 years with COVID-19, enrolled during active disease. Each CDR3 is given with its conserved first and last residue. D genes are given only for firm matches. Where a row states a size, it is once, few, many or the class of an expanded clone; other rows omit it.

TGTGCCAGCAGCCACCCAGCGGGAGGGGGCAGGTACGAGCAGTACTTC | CASSHPAGGGRYEQYF | TRBV9 | TRBD2 | - | TRBJ2-7
TGTGCCAGCAGTCCAGGGGGCTATGGCTACACCTTC | CASSPGGYGYTF | TRBV28 | TRBD1 | - | TRBJ1-2
TGTGCCAGCGCCAACAAGAACACCGGGGAGCTGTTTTTT | CASANKNTGELFF | TRBV12-3/TRBV12-4 | - | - | TRBJ2-2
TGTGCCAGCAGTTACTCAAGGGACAGGGGTTACGAGCAGTACTTC | CASSYSRDRGYEQYF | TRBV6-2/TRBV6-3 | TRBD1 | - | TRBJ2-7
TGTGCCAGCAGTTTCGGTGGAGGCAATGAGCAGTTCTTC | CASSFGGGNEQFF | TRBV27 | - | - | TRBJ2-1
TGTGCCAGCAGTTCTGATACAGGGGGGATCTCCTACGAGCAGTACTTC | CASSSDTGGISYEQYF | TRBV6-2/TRBV6-3 | TRBD1 | - | TRBJ2-7
TGTGCCAGTAGTTACAGTCAAGAGACCCAGTACTTC | CASSYSQETQYF | TRBV19 | - | - | TRBJ2-5
TGCGCCAGCAGCGACGGGACAGCGTACAATGAGCAGTTCTTC | CASSDGTAYNEQFF | TRBV5-1 | TRBD1 | - | TRBJ2-1
TGTGCCAGCAGCACCAGGTACAATGAGCAGTTCTTC | CASSTRYNEQFF | TRBV28 | - | - | TRBJ2-1
TGTGCCACCAGTGGTGACAGGGAGATTACCGGGGAGCTGTTTTTT | CATSGDREITGELFF | TRBV24-1 | TRBD1 | - | TRBJ2-2
TGTGCCACCAGTGATGGACAGGGCGCCACAGATACGCAGTATTTT | CATSDGQGATDTQYF | TRBV24-1 | TRBD1 | - | TRBJ2-3
TGTGCCAGCAGCCAAGATTTGGCGGGGGTGGTGGGGACCCAGTACTTC | CASSQDLAGVVGTQYF | TRBV3-1/TRBV3-2 | TRBD2 | - | TRBJ2-5
TGCAGCGTTGTTGGGGAGATCCGCGCCTCACCGGACTCCTACGAGCAGTACTTC | CSVVGEIRASPDSYEQYF | TRBV29-1 | - | - | TRBJ2-7
TGTGCCACCTTCGCCCTAGACAGGAACACCGGGGAGCTGTTTTTT | CATFALDRNTGELFF | TRBV27 | - | - | TRBJ2-2
TGTGCCACCAGTGATTTCGCCCAGGGTACCGGGGAGCTGTTTTTT | CATSDFAQGTGELFF | TRBV24-1 | - | - | TRBJ2-2
TGTGCCAGCAGCTTGGTGGGGACAAAGACCACTGAAGCTTTCTTT | CASSLVGTKTTEAFF | TRBV5-6 | - | - | TRBJ1-1
TGTGCCAGCAGCCAAGATTTAGGGACACCGAGTATTACCTACGAGCAGTACTTC | CASSQDLGTPSITYEQYF | TRBV4-2 | - | - | TRBJ2-7
TGTGCCAGCGTCTCGACGGTCCAAGCGAGTTCCTACGAGCAGTACTTC | CASVSTVQASSYEQYF | TRBV5-6 | - | - | TRBJ2-7
TGTGCCAGCTCACCAACAGGGGCTACGTCCACCGGGGAGCTGTTTTTT | CASSPTGATSTGELFF | TRBV18 | TRBD1 | - | TRBJ2-2
TGTGCCAGCAGCCCCTCCGGGACAGGGGGGTCCTACGAGCAGTACTTC | CASSPSGTGGSYEQYF | TRBV28 | TRBD1 | - | TRBJ2-7
TGTGCCAGCAGTTACGTGGTGTTTCGGGGGAACGTAATGAACACTGAAGCTTTCTTT | CASSYVVFRGNVMNTEAFF | TRBV6-2/TRBV6-3 | - | - | TRBJ1-1
TGCGCCAGCAGCTTAGGGGGAACTGTATCCTACGAGCAGTACTTC | CASSLGGTVSYEQYF | TRBV5-1 | - | - | TRBJ2-7
TGTGCCAGCAGTTCTACAGCGAACACTGAAGCTTTCTTT | CASSSTANTEAFF | TRBV6-4 | - | - | TRBJ1-1
TGTGCCAGCAGCTTTGGACAGGGTGGCCGAGATACGCAGTATTTT | CASSFGQGGRDTQYF | TRBV5-4 | TRBD1 | - | TRBJ2-3
TGTGCCAGCAGCTCAGGGACTAGCGGGAACTTCTACGAGCAGTACTTC | CASSSGTSGNFYEQYF | TRBV7-2 | TRBD2 | once | TRBJ2-7
TGTGCCAGCTCACAGCAGGGGACCAACGAGCAGTACTTC | CASSQQGTNEQYF | TRBV18 | - | - | TRBJ2-7
TGTGCCAGCTCACAGGACAGGGTTGGACAGCCCCAGCATTTT | CASSQDRVGQPQHF | TRBV18 | TRBD1 | - | TRBJ1-5
TGTGCCAGCAGCCCCTCTCCCGGGGAGCTGTTTTTT | CASSPSPGELFF | TRBV7-2 | - | - | TRBJ2-2
TGTGCCAGCAGTGTCAGGGGTTCTGGGTTCGGTGAAGCTTTCTTT | CASSVRGSGFGEAFF | TRBV27 | - | - | TRBJ1-1
TGTGCCAGCAGTCCAGACAGGAACCTTCACTACGAGCAGTACTTC | CASSPDRNLHYEQYF | TRBV6-5 | - | - | TRBJ2-7
TGTGCCAGCAGCTCATGGACATCATGGGGCTACGAGCAGTACTTC | CASSSWTSWGYEQYF | TRBV7-9 | - | - | TRBJ2-7
TGTGCCAGCAGCTTAGGAGGGAGCTCCTACAATGAGCAGTTCTTC | CASSLGGSSYNEQFF | TRBV11-3 | - | - | TRBJ2-1
TGTGCCAGCAAAAGGACAGGGACTTACGAGCAGTACTTC | CASKRTGTYEQYF | TRBV6-5 | TRBD1 | - | TRBJ2-7
TGTGCCAGCAGCTATAGTCATACTAGCTCCTACGAGCAGTACTTC | CASSYSHTSSYEQYF | TRBV28 | - | - | TRBJ2-7
TGTGCCAGCAGCTTGGGGGACAGGGCTAATTCACCCCTCCACTTT | CASSLGDRANSPLHF | TRBV5-8 | TRBD1 | - | TRBJ1-6
TGTGCCAGCAGCTTATTGCAGATGGATCGGCGGGGATTGGGCAATGAGCAGTTCTTC | CASSLLQMDRRGLGNEQFF | TRBV7-3 | - | - | TRBJ2-1
TGTGCCAGCACCCGAGGCTTGGGAGACAATCAGCCCCAGCATTTT | CASTRGLGDNQPQHF | TRBV28 | - | - | TRBJ1-5
TGTGCCAGCAGCCAAGATATGATTGAGGCGGCTAGCGGGTTCAATGAGCAGTTCTTC | CASSQDMIEAASGFNEQFF | TRBV3-1/TRBV3-2 | TRBD2 | - | TRBJ2-1
TGTGCCAGCAGTTACTCGACTAGCAGGAATGAGCAGTTCTTC | CASSYSTSRNEQFF | TRBV6-2/TRBV6-3 | TRBD2 | - | TRBJ2-1
TGCGCCAGCAGCCTACAGCCCCAGGGGACTAGGAGATATTCTTATGGCTACACCTTC | CASSLQPQGTRRYSYGYTF | TRBV5-1 | - | - | TRBJ1-2
TGCGCCAGCACCCGGGGGGCAGGGGGCGAAGGTTTTGAAGCTTTCTTT | CASTRGAGGEGFEAFF | TRBV23-1 | TRBD1 | few | TRBJ1-1
TGTGCCAGCAGTGTGCAGGGGGCAGGCGAAAAACTGTTTTTT | CASSVQGAGEKLFF | TRBV25-1 | TRBD1 | - | TRBJ1-4
TGTGCCAGTAGTATTTCAGGGGGCAATCAGCCCCAGCATTTT | CASSISGGNQPQHF | TRBV19 | - | - | TRBJ1-5
TGCAGTGCTAGGAGAGTGGAGACCCAGTACTTC | CSARRVETQYF | TRBV20-1 | - | - | TRBJ2-5
TGTGCCAGCCGAAGAGGGTTGAACACTGAAGCTTTCTTT | CASRRGLNTEAFF | TRBV12-3/TRBV12-4 | - | - | TRBJ1-1
TGTGCCAGCAGTGCAGGGCAGGGTCGATTGGGGGAGCAGTTCTTC | CASSAGQGRLGEQFF | TRBV5-4 | - | - | TRBJ2-1
TGTGCCACCAGCGAGGGGGCGCGTGAAAAACTGTTTTTT | CATSEGAREKLFF | TRBV15 | TRBD1 | - | TRBJ1-4
TGTGCCAGTAGTTTAGGGACAGCTGGGGCCAACGTCCTGACTTTC | CASSLGTAGANVLTF | TRBV19 | TRBD1 | - | TRBJ2-6
TGTGCCAGTAGTTTGTACAGGGATGGCTACACCTTC | CASSLYRDGYTF | TRBV19 | - | - | TRBJ1-2
TGTGCCAGTCGTACCCACCGGGAGCCCCAACTGTTTTTT | CASRTHREPQLFF | TRBV19 | - | - | TRBJ1-4
TGTGCCAGTAGTCCTACGGTGAGTCTGCCCCAGCATTTT | CASSPTVSLPQHF | TRBV19 | - | - | TRBJ1-5
TGTGCCAGCAGTACACGACAGGGTAGCTCCTACAATGAGCAGTTCTTC | CASSTRQGSSYNEQFF | TRBV6-6 | TRBD1 | - | TRBJ2-1
TGTGCCAGCTCTGGAGGGACAGGCGGAAACACCATATATTTT | CASSGGTGGNTIYF | TRBV18 | TRBD1 | - | TRBJ1-3
TGTGCCAGCTCACGGACTAGCGGGGGGGCCATAGATGCTGAGCAGTTCTTC | CASSRTSGGAIDAEQFF | TRBV18 | TRBD2 | once | TRBJ2-1
TGTGCCAGCAGCCCCAACCTAGCGGGGGCCTACAATGAGCAGTTCTTC | CASSPNLAGAYNEQFF | TRBV7-7 | TRBD2 | - | TRBJ2-1